This TCR beta chain was sequenced during a study of OX40 agonist ivuxolimab in advanced cancers. For the wider study: The costimulatory receptor OX40 (CD134) was targeted by ivuxolimab, a fully human IgG2 agonistic monoclonal antibody. Intravenous ivuxolimab was administered to patients every 2 weeks at six dose levels: 0.01, 0.1, 0.3, 1.5, 3 and 10 mg/kg. Among the approximately 50 dose-escalation patients, 19 had hepatocellular carcinoma, approximately 15 melanoma, 9 renal cell carcinoma and 9 head and neck cancer. The dose-escalation cohort was approximately 83% male with a mean age of about 60 years, ranging from roughly 23 to 85. Patients were allowed to have had prior anti-PD-1, anti-PD-L1 or anti-CTLA-4 therapy, and 40% to 45% of the dose-escalation patients had previously received checkpoint inhibitors. Three dose-escalation patients achieved partial responses, one with hepatocellular carcinoma and two with cutaneous melanoma. The point of sequencing TCRbeta in the periphery was to test whether ivuxolimab changed TCR sequence diversity and drove clonal T-cell expansion. The monotherapy dose-escalation portion (N ≈ 56 patients) of the phase I ivuxolimab trial is reported in the paper. Findings and caveats that apply to the study as a whole: After ivuxolimab, CD8+ T cells had more expanded clones than CD4+ T cells on average. Low levels of normalized T-cell clonal expansion were also seen in some patients who did not respond. In the 0.1-3.0 mg/kg groups, partial responders had among the lowest normalized peripheral clonal expansion, particularly in CD8+ T cells. Which antigens the clonally expanded peripheral T cells were specific for was not determined. At doses of 0.1 to 3.0 mg/kg, clonal expansion of both CD4+ and CD8+ blood T cells was observed from baseline to week 6.

CDR1 and CDR2 were assigned from the germline V gene (reference sequence) as MNHEY and SMNVEV. Taken from cysteine to phenylalanine, the CDR3 has 17 residues. The read is trimmed to its CDR3 DNA, 51 bases read in frame from base 1. Trimmed from V: 4 bases; trimmed from J: 8 bases; junction bases lacking a gene match: 15. To sequence the TCRbeta CDR3 region, genomic DNA was isolated from the sorted cells. The immunoSEQ Assay was used for sequencing of TCRbeta CDR3 regions. TCRdb stores this immuneACCESS table with in-frame sequences only. Part of the clones is absent; in the studies checked, under half of the shortfall reflects unresolved V genes, and no reason is known for the rest. The sample has roughly 60,000 clones on record, 85% of them singletons. The ten largest clones take up around 4.7% of the sample. This clone came up once. The antigen this receptor binds is unknown. Nothing much larger sits one base from this clone, and base qualities are not available.

Patients with a history of autoimmune disease or receiving systemic immunosuppression were excluded from the trial. In every dose cohort, peripheral blood was drawn for TCR sequencing at baseline, cycle 4 day 1, and cycle 7 day 1. The samples were drawn from a first-in-human, open-label, multicenter phase I dose-escalation trial of ivuxolimab. Adults with locally advanced or metastatic head and neck squamous cell, hepatocellular, melanoma or renal cell carcinoma were enrolled in the trial. Before TCR sequencing, CD4+ and CD8+ T cells were separately sorted from peripheral blood. This clonotype was obtained from an adult with an advanced solid tumor such as melanoma, head and neck, liver or kidney cancer. The chain was built from TRBV27 and TRBJ2-1; 9 central nucleotides agree with TRBD1. The sample consisted of CD4+ or CD8+ T cells sorted from blood, taken in a trial of the OX40 agonist ivuxolimab. The CDR3 sequence is CASSYTPSTGGGDEQFF. The sequenced DNA is TGTGCCAGCAGTTACACCCCGTCGACAGGGGGAGGGGATGAGCAGTTCTTC.